Listed below are T cell receptor beta chains from one sample, sequenced in a study of T-cell reconstitution after alpha-beta-depleted transplantation in children. TCRdb independently ran MiXCR on the PCR reads; one entry per CDR3 protein. This table has fewer than 550,000 distinct CDR3 sequences, about a tenth appearing once. This material consisted of PBMCs from the stem cell graft donor, taken from the stem cell graft. The receptors derive from a human donor who donated a stem cell graft to a child with acute myeloid leukemia. CDR3s leave out the opening cysteine and the closing phenylalanine or tryptophan.

v_gene | len | CDR3aa
TRBV12-3/TRBV12-4 | 10 | ASKWGTDTQY
TRBV12-3/TRBV12-4 | 15 | ASRSTGPYSGANVLT
TRBV2 | 11 | ASRIQVNTEAF
TRBV20-1 | 12 | SARTGQGRNTIY
TRBV5-6 | 14 | ASSLGGLVGLNEQF
TRBV20-1 | 10 | SANRANQPQH
TRBV29-1 | 9 | SVGSRYEQY
TRBV13 | 13 | ASSHLGDGYNEQF
TRBV19 | 12 | ASSHRGPTGGYT
TRBV10-3 | 11 | AISDRGPGELF